The TCR beta chain under discussion was sequenced for a study of shared clonotypes between healthy human individuals. Study-wide findings and caveats: The sampled material consisted only of blood, and tissue repertoires are likely to differ.

The sample holds a few counts of this clone. The antigen is unknown. Germline V CDR1 and CDR2: SGDLS, YYNGEE. Germline trimming cut 5 bases from V and 7 bases from J; bases unmatched to any gene: 6. This CDR3 is built from 14 residues. Assay: immunoSEQ multiplex PCR; the TCRdb copy retains only in-frame clones and omits some. The table records more than 2,000,000 clones, over 85% of them present only once. The V call is TRBV9, the J call TRBJ1-6, with 7 bases identical to TRBD1. The specimen was naive CD4+ T cells sorted from blood. Regarding subset: CD45RA+ positively selected. This TCR derives from a man aged 18 to 30 in good health. The CDR3 spells CASRTGTVNSPLHF. The CDR3 DNA reads as TGTGCCAGCAGAACCGGGACAGTGAATTCACCCCTCCACTTT.